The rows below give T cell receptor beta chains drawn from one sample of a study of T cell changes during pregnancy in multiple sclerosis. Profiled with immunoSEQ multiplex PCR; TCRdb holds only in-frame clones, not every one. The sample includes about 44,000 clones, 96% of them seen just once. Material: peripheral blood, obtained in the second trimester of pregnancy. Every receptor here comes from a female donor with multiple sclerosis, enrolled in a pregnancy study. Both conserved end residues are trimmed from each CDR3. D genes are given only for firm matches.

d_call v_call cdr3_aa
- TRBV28 ASSSGGTHNYEQY
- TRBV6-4 ASREGPYNEQF
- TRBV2 ASTETSFDRINGYT
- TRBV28 ASRRTGSGYGYT
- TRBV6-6 ASSEQGVSNQPQH
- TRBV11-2 ASSSLTGYGVDTQY
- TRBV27 ASSLWGPNEKLF
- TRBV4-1 ASSQAGIRTEAF
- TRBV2 ASSVETRNEKLF
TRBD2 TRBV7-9 ASSLSGLARRSDTQY
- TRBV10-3 AISESRAEQETQY
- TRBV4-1 ASSLAGANYEQY
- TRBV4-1 ASSLQDLIQTGEQF
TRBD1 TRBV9 ASSVVGTGLTEAF
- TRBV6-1 ASTIDSWGANVLT
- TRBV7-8 ASSLVRVGLEAF
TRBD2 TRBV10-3 AISVAGLVETQY
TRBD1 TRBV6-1 ASRPTGGDYGYT
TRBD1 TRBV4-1 ASSPSGPRDSYTGELF
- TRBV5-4 ASSSLVQGGEQY
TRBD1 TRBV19 ASSIGTGGAFYNEQF
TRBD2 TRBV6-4 ASSELAGGPYEQF
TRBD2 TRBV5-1 ASSPGLAVGYQETQY
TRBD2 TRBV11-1 ASTPGGGSTGELF
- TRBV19 ASSIQGRSSYEQY
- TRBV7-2 ASSLSGGQGQGEQF
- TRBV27 ASSRRDNSYNEQF
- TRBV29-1 SVRRAFNTEAF
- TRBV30 AWTSEENTEAF
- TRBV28 ASSFGLEVDGYT
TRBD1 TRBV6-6 ASSGTVMNTEAF
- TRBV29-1 SAANREPYEQY
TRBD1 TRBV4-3 ASSQDGQGDTIY
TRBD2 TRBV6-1 ASSEAGGTFPYEQY
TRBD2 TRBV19 ASSRTSGMYEQY
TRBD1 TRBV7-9 ASSFMTGAINSPLH
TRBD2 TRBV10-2 ASSGPTGGVGELF
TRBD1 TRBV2 ASSETGATTYEQY
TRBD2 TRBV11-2 ASSTGLRRAGDSYEQY
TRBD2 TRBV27 ASSPIAGASSYEQY
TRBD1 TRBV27 ASSVQGAANTEAF
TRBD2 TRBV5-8 ASSFYGTSGSSSYNEQF
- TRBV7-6 ASSPIRNEKLF
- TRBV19 ASSIPAPTGKLF